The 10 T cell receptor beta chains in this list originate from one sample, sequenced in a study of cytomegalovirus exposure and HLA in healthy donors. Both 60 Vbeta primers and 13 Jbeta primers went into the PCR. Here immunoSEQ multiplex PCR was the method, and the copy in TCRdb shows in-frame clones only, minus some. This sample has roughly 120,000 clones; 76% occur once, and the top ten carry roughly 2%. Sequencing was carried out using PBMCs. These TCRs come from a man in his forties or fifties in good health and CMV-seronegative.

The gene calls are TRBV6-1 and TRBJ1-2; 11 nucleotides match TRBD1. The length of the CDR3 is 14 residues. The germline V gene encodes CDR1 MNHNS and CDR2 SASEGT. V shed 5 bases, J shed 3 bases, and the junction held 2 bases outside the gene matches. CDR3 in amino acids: CASSRTGGDYGYTF. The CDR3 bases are TGTGCCAGCAGTCGGACAGGGGGCGACTATGGCTACACCTTC.

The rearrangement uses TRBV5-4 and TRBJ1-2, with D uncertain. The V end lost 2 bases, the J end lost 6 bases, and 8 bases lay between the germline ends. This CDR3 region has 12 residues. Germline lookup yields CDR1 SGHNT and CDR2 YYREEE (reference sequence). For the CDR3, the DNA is TGTGCCAGCAGCTTTGTTTCCGATGGCTACACCTTC. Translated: CASSFVSDGYTF.

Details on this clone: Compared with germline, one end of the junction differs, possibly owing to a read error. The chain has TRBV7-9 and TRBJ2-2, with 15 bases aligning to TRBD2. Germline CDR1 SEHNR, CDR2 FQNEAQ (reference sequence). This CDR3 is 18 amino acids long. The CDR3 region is CSSSLGTSGGPATGELFF. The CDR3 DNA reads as TGTTCCAGCAGCTTAGGGACTAGCGGGGGGCCTGCCACCGGGGAGCTGTTTTTT.

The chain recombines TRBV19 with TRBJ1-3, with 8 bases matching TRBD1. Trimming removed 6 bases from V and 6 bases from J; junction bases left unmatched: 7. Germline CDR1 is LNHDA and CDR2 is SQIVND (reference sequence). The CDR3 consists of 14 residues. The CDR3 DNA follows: TGTGCCAGTAGCCCGGGACAGGACTCAAACACCATATATTTT. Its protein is CASSPGQDSNTIYF. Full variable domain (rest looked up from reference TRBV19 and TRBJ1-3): DGGITQSPKYLFRKEGQNVTLSCEQNLNHDAMYWYRQDPGQGLRLIYYSQIVNDFQKGDIAEGYSVSREKKESFPLTVTSAQKNPTAFYLCASSPGQDSNTIYFGEGSWLTVV.

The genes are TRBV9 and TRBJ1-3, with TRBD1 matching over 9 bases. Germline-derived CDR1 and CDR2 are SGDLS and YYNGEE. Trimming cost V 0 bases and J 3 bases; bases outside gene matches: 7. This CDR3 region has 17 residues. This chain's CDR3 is CASSVALQGANGNTIYF. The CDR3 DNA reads TGTGCCAGCAGCGTAGCCCTACAGGGGGCGAATGGAAACACCATATATTTT. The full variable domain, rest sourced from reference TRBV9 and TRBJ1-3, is DSGVTQTPKHLITATGQRVTLRCSPRSGDLSVYWYQQSLDQGLQFLIQYYNGEERAKGNILERFSAQQFPDLHSELNLSSLELGDSALYFCASSVALQGANGNTIYFGEGSWLTVV.

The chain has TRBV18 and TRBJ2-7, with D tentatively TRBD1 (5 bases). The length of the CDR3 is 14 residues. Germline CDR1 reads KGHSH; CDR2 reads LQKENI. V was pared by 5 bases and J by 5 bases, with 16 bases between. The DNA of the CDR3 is TGTGCCAGCTCAACGACAGATCGACGGAACGAGCAGTACTTC. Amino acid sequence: CASSTTDRRNEQYF.

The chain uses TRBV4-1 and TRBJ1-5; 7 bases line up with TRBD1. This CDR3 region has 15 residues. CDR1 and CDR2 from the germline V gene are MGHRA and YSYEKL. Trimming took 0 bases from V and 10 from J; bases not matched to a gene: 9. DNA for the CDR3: TGCGCCAGCAGCCAAGAGGTAGCAGGGGGATTCCCCCAGCATTTT. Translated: CASSQEVAGGFPQHF.

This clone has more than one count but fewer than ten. The CDR3 DNA is TGCGCCAGCAGCTCTCAGACAGAAGAGACCCAGTACTTC. As protein: CASSSQTEETQYF. This chain uses TRBV4-1 with TRBJ2-5, with D perhaps matching TRBD1 (5 bases). The ends were cut back, 5 bases at V and 3 bases at J, with 10 bases in the middle. The CDR3 spans 13 residues. Germline CDR1 MGHRA, CDR2 YSYEKL.

CDR3 amino acids: CASINPGGTNEKLFF. For the CDR3, the DNA is TGTGCCAGTATTAATCCAGGGGGGACTAATGAAAAACTGTTTTTT. The chain has TRBV19 and TRBJ1-4; the match to TRBD1 covers 7 bases. There are 15 residues in the CDR3. V gave up 7 bases and J gave up 2 bases; unmatched junction bases: 7. The germline gives CDR1 LNHDA, CDR2 SQIVND (reference sequence).

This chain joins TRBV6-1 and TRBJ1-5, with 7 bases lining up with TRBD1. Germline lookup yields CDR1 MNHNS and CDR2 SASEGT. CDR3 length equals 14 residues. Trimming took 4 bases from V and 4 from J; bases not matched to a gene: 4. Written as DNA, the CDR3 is TGTGCCAGCAGTGGGGACAGCAAGAATCAGCCCCAGCATTTT. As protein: CASSGDSKNQPQHF.